This T cell receptor (beta chain) appears in the sequencing data of a study of Graves' ophthalmopathy and Graves' hyperthyroidism. The CDR3 contains 13 residues. The V and J ends lost 10 bases and 3 bases, in that order; junction bases with no gene match: 5. Germline assignment: CDR1 KGHSH and CDR2 LQKENI. Thyroid ultrasound, orbital computed tomography, TRAb, serum thyroxine and clinical symptoms formed the basis of diagnosis. In the case of this clonotype: What it binds is not known.

The study's findings and limits: With approximately 88% sensitivity and less than 83% specificity, a 13-signature model separated ophthalmopathy from stable hyperthyroidism. Most thyroid clonotypes expanded beyond 0.001 frequency were also found in blood. Sensitivity of around 70% and specificity of approximately 76% were achieved by the model that predicted ophthalmopathy progression.

RNA transcripts were the source from which TCR beta CDR3 regions were amplified. In the first round, RT-PCR was carried out with HTBI primers, and a multiplex PCR formed the second round. From the multiplex PCR reads, TCRdb called clonotypes with MiXCR, one entry per CDR3 protein. This sample has about 500,000 distinct CDR3 sequences; under 40% occur once, and the top ten carry 4% to 5%. This TCR came from an adult man with Graves' hyperthyroidism. V is TRBV18 and J is TRBJ1-4; TRBD1 aligns across 7 bases. Input material: peripheral blood or thyroid tissue (not recorded which). The CDR3 nucleotides read TGTGCCACCAAGGACAGGTCTAATGAAAAACTGTTTTTT. Translation: CATKDRSNEKLFF.